The rows below give T cell receptor beta chains drawn from one sample of a study of blood T cell repertoires in COVID-19. Sequenced by immunoSEQ multiplex PCR; TCRdb stores in-frame clones only, minus some. The table includes about 70,000 clones, roughly 76% detected once. The sequencing sample was made of peripheral blood. The receptors here all came from an elderly woman with active or convalescent COVID-19. Each CDR3 is given with its conserved first and last residue. D genes are given only for firm matches. Expanded clones get a size class; other rows say once, few or many, or leave the size out.

j_call v_call clone_size d_call cdr3_aa cdr3_nt
TRBJ2-3 TRBV30 NA TRBD1 CAWTPGGAETDTQYF TGTGCCTGGACCCCAGGGGGTGCCGAAACAGATACGCAGTATTTT
TRBJ2-7 TRBV7-7 NA NA CASSLFRDGEQYF TGTGCTAGCAGCTTATTCCGGGATGGCGAGCAGTACTTC
TRBJ2-7 TRBV9 few TRBD2 CASSTGTSGSYEQYF TGTGCCAGCAGCACAGGGACTAGCGGTTCCTACGAGCAGTACTTC
TRBJ1-1 TRBV11-3 NA TRBD1 CASSLDWDRGLMDTEAFF TGTGCCAGCAGCTTAGATTGGGACAGGGGTTTGATGGACACTGAAGCTTTCTTT
TRBJ2-1 TRBV25-1 NA TRBD2 CASSRTPSGADEQFF TGTGCCAGCAGTCGTACCCCTAGCGGGGCCGATGAGCAGTTCTTC
TRBJ2-5 TRBV11-3 once TRBD1 CASSRDRTQETQYF TGTGCCAGCAGCCGGGACAGAACACAAGAGACCCAGTACTTC
TRBJ1-1 TRBV4-3 NA NA CASSHSGETEAFF TGCGCCAGCAGCCACTCAGGGGAGACTGAAGCTTTCTTT
TRBJ2-7 TRBV21-1 few NA CASSKLGGGAYEQYF TGTGCCAGCAGCAAATTAGGAGGGGGCGCCTACGAGCAGTACTTC
TRBJ1-1 TRBV28 NA TRBD1 CASEGRQGAREAFF TGTGCCAGCGAGGGTCGACAGGGGGCTCGTGAAGCTTTCTTT
TRBJ2-2 TRBV24-1 NA TRBD1 CATSDPTGINTGELFF TGTGCCACCAGTGATCCGACAGGGATCAACACCGGGGAGCTGTTTTTT
TRBJ2-1 TRBV6-2/TRBV6-3 NA TRBD2 CASSYSILGTSGGSYNEQFF TGTGCCAGCAGTTACTCAATTTTGGGGACTAGCGGGGGGTCCTACAATGAGCAGTTCTTC
TRBJ1-6 TRBV5-5 few NA CASSLFSTGYMPLHF TGTGCCAGCAGCTTGTTTTCGACAGGATACATGCCCCTCCACTTT
TRBJ1-3 TRBV9 NA NA CASSPGWERTGNTIYF TGTGCCAGCAGCCCCGGTTGGGAGAGAACTGGAAACACCATATATTTT
TRBJ2-7 TRBV7-8 few NA CASSRSGGISEQYF TGTGCCAGCAGCCGATCAGGGGGGATCTCCGAGCAGTACTTC
TRBJ2-5 TRBV3-1/TRBV3-2 few NA CASSWTEQETQYF TGTGCCAGCAGTTGGACTGAGCAAGAGACCCAGTACTTC
TRBJ2-7 TRBV10-2 NA TRBD1 CASGTPGQGYEQYF TGCGCCAGCGGAACGCCGGGACAGGGCTACGAGCAGTACTTC
TRBJ2-3 TRBV18 NA TRBD1 CASSPLGTGYWDTQYF TGTGCCAGCTCACCACTCGGGACAGGGTATTGGGATACGCAGTATTTT
TRBJ1-1 TRBV27 NA TRBD1 CASGPGTAYEAFF TGTGCCAGCGGCCCCGGGACAGCCTATGAAGCTTTCTTT
TRBJ2-2 TRBV6-1 NA TRBD1 CASSEDRGSGELFF TGTGCCAGCAGTGAAGACAGGGGGTCCGGGGAGCTGTTTTTT
TRBJ1-1 TRBV10-3 NA TRBD1 CAIRGDRGNTEAFF TGTGCCATCAGAGGGGACAGGGGGAACACTGAAGCTTTCTTT
TRBJ1-4 TRBV6-6 NA NA CASRPSRAFNEKLFF TGTGCCAGCAGGCCGAGCAGGGCATTTAATGAAAAACTGTTTTTT
TRBJ2-3 TRBV7-2 NA NA CASSLAYTDTQYF TGTGCCAGCAGCTTAGCGTATACAGATACGCAGTATTTT
TRBJ2-1 TRBV7-9 few TRBD2 CASSRVGGGSGNEQFF TGTGCCAGCAGCCGAGTAGGCGGGGGGTCAGGGAATGAGCAGTTCTTC
TRBJ2-5 TRBV19 NA TRBD1 CASSITGDPGTQYF TGTGCCAGTAGTATCACAGGGGACCCGGGGACCCAGTACTTC
TRBJ1-6 TRBV7-2 once TRBD1 CASSTTGFFSYNSPLHF TGTGCCAGCAGCACGACAGGGTTTTTCTCCTATAATTCACCCCTCCACTTT
TRBJ2-2 TRBV6-5 once TRBD2 CASSYGTPGGTGELFF TGTGCCAGCAGTTACGGGACTCCGGGGGGAACCGGGGAGCTGTTTTTT
TRBJ1-1 TRBV5-1 NA NA CASSWERTVGSVAFF TGCGCCAGCAGCTGGGAACGGACAGTAGGATCTGTAGCTTTCTTT
TRBJ1-5 TRBV5-6 NA NA CASSLRGNQPQHF TGTGCCAGCAGCTTAAGAGGAAATCAGCCCCAGCATTTT
TRBJ2-5 TRBV30 NA TRBD2 CAWSVLAGAQETQYF TGTGCCTGGAGTGTCCTAGCGGGGGCCCAAGAGACCCAGTACTTC
TRBJ1-5 TRBV6-2/TRBV6-3 NA NA CASSYSSWSNQPQHF TGTGCCAGCAGTTACTCCAGTTGGAGCAATCAGCCCCAGCATTTT
TRBJ2-1 TRBV7-9 NA TRBD2 CASSLDGGSYNEQFF TGTGCCAGCAGCTTAGACGGGGGGTCCTACAATGAGCAGTTCTTC
TRBJ1-1 TRBV7-2 once NA CASSLTSNTEAFF TGTGCCAGCAGCTTGACATCAAACACTGAAGCTTTCTTT
TRBJ2-7 TRBV5-6 NA TRBD2 CASSFSGGYNYEQYF TGTGCCAGCAGCTTTAGCGGGGGGTATAACTACGAGCAGTACTTC
TRBJ1-5 TRBV28 NA TRBD1 CASTRTGGSNQPQHF TGTGCCAGCACCAGGACAGGGGGTAGCAATCAGCCCCAGCATTTT
TRBJ2-7 TRBV3-1/TRBV3-2 once TRBD1 CASSRQGSSYEQYF TGTGCCAGCAGCAGACAGGGGAGCTCCTACGAGCAGTACTTC
TRBJ1-2 TRBV5-4 once TRBD1 CASSWETGRSGYGYTF TGTGCCAGCAGCTGGGAGACAGGGAGGTCAGGGTATGGCTACACCTTC
TRBJ1-2 TRBV7-9 many TRBD1 CASSFSTGLDYGYTF TGTGCCAGCAGCTTTTCGACAGGGTTGGACTATGGCTACACCTTC
TRBJ1-4 TRBV7-2 few TRBD1 CASSFDRVREKLFF TGTGCCAGCAGCTTTGACAGGGTACGAGAAAAACTGTTTTTT
TRBJ1-1 TRBV5-1 NA NA CASSPGGNTEAFF TGCGCCAGCAGCCCCGGAGGGAACACTGAAGCTTTCTTT
TRBJ1-5 TRBV9 NA TRBD1 CASRTGTGGSNQPQHF TGTGCCAGCAGGACCGGGACAGGAGGTAGCAATCAGCCCCAGCATTTT